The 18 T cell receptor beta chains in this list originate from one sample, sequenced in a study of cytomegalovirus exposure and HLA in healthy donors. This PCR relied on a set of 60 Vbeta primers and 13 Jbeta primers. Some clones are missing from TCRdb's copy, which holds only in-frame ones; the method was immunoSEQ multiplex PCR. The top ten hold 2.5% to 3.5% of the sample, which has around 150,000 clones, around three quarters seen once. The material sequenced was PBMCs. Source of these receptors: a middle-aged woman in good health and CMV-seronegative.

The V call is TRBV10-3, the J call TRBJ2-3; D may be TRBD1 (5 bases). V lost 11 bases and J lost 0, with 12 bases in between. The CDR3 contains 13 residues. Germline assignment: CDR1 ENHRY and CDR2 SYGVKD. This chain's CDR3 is CASRQGSTDTQYF. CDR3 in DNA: TGTGCCTCAAGGCAGGGTAGCACAGATACGCAGTATTTT.

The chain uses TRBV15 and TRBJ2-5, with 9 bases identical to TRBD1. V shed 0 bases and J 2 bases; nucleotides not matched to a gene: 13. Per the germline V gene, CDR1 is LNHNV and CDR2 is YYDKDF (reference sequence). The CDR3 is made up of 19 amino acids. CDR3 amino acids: CATSRERTGQGRGQETQYF. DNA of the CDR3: TGTGCCACCAGCAGAGAGAGGACGGGACAGGGAAGGGGTCAAGAGACCCAGTACTTC.

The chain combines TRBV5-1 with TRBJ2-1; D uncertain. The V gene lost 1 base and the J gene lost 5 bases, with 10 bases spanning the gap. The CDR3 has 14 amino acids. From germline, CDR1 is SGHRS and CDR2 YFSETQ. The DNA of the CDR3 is TGCGCCAGCAGCTTGTCCGTGGGCAACAATGAGCAGTTCTTC. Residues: CASSLSVGNNEQFF.

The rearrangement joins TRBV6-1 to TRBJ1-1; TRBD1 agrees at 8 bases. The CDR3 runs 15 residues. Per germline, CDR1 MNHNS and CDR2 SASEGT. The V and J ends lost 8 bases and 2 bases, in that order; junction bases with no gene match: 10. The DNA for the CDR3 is TGTGCCAGCTCGACAGGGGTTGGGGCTAACACTGAAGCTTTCTTT. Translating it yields CASSTGVGANTEAFF.

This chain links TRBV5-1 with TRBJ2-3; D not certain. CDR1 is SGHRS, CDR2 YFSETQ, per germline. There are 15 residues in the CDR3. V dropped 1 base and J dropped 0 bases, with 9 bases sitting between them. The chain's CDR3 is CASSLSPSSTDTQYF. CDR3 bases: TGCGCCAGCAGCTTGTCTCCTAGTAGCACAGATACGCAGTATTTT. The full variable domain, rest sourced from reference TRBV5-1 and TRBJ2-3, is KAGVTQTPRYLIKTRGQQVTLSCSPISGHRSVSWYQQTPGQGLQFLFEYFSETQRNKGNFPGRFSGRQFSNSRSEMNVSTLELGDSALYLCASSLSPSSTDTQYFGPGTRLTVL.

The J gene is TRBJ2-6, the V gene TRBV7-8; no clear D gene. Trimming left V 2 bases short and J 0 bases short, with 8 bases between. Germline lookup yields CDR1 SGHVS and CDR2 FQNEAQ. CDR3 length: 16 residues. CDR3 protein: CASSLTENSGANVLTF. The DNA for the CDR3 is TGTGCCAGCAGCTTAACAGAAAACTCTGGGGCCAACGTCCTGACTTTC.

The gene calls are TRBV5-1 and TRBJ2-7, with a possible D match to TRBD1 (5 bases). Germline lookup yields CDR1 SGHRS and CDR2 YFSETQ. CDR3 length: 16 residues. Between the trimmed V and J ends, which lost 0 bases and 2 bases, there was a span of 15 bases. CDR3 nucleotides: TGCGCCAGCAGCTTGGAATTCATAGGGGATCCCTACGAGCAGTACTTC. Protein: CASSLEFIGDPYEQYF. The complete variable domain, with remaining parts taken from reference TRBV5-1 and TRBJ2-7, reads KAGVTQTPRYLIKTRGQQVTLSCSPISGHRSVSWYQQTPGQGLQFLFEYFSETQRNKGNFPGRFSGRQFSNSRSEMNVSTLELGDSALYLCASSLEFIGDPYEQYFGPGTRLTVT.

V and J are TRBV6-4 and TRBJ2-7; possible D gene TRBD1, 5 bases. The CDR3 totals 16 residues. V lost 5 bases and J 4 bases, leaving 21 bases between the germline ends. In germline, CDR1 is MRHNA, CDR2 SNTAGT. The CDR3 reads CASSSSQGYEKYEQYF. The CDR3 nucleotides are TGTGCCAGCAGTAGTTCGCAGGGATATGAGAAGTACGAGCAGTACTTC.

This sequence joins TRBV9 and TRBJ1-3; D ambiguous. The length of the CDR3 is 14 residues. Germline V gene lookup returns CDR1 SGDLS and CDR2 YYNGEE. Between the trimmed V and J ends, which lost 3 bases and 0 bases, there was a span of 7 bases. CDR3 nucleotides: TGTGCCAGCAGCGCGGCGGACTCTGGAAACACCATATATTTT. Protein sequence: CASSAADSGNTIYF.

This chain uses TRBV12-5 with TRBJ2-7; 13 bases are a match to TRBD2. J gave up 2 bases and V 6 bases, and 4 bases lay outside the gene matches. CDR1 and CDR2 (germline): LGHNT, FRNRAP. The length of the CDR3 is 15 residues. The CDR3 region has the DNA TGTGCTAGTGGGGGGGGGACTAGCGGGGCCTACGAGCAGTACTTC. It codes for CASGGGTSGAYEQYF.

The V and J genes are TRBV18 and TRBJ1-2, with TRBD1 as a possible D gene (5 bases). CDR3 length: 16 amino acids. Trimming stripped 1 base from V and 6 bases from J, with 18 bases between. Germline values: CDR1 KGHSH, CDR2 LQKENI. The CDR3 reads CASSPRAGLEVDGYTF. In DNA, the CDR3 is TGTGCCAGCTCACCACGGGCGGGACTAGAGGTTGATGGCTACACCTTC.

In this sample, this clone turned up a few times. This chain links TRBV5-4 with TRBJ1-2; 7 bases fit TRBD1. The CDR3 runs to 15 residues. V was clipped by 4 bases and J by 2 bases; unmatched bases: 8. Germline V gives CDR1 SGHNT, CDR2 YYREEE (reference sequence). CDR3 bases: TGTGCCAGCAGCCCGACTACGACAGGGAACTATGGCTACACCTTC. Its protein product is CASSPTTTGNYGYTF.

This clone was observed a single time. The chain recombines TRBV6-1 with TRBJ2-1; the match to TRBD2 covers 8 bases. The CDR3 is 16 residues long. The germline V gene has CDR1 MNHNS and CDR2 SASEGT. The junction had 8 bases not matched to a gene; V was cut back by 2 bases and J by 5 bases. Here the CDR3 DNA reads TGTGCCAGCAGTGAAAGGTTGCGGGGGGCCAACAATGAGCAGTTCTTC. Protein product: CASSERLRGANNEQFF.

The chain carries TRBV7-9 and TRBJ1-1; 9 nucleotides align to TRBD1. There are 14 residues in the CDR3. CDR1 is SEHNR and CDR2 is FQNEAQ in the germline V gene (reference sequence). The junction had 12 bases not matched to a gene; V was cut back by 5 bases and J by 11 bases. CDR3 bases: TGTGCCAGCAGCCCTAACGACAGGGGGAGATGGGCTTTCTTT. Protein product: CASSPNDRGRWAFF. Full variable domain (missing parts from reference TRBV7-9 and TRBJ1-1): DTGVSQNPRHKITKRGQNVTFRCDPISEHNRLYWYRQTLGQGPEFLTYFQNEAQLEKSRLLSDRFSAERPKGSFSTLEIQRTEQGDSAMYLCASSPNDRGRWAFFGQGTRLTVV.

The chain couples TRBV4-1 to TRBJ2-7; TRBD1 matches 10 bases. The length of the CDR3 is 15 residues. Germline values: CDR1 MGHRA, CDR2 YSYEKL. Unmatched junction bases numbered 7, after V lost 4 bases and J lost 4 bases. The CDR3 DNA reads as TGCGCCAGCAGCCTTTCCGGGACAGGGGTGTACGAGCAGTACTTC. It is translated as CASSLSGTGVYEQYF.

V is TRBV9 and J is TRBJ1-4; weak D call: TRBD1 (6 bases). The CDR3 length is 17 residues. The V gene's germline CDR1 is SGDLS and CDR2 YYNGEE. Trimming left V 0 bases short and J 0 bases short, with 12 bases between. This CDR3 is CASSVVGGDATNEKLFF. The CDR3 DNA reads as TGTGCCAGCAGCGTAGTAGGGGGGGATGCAACTAATGAAAAACTGTTTTTT. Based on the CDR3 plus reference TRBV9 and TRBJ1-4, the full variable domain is DSGVTQTPKHLITATGQRVTLRCSPRSGDLSVYWYQQSLDQGLQFLIQYYNGEERAKGNILERFSAQQFPDLHSELNLSSLELGDSALYFCASSVVGGDATNEKLFFGSGTQLSVL.

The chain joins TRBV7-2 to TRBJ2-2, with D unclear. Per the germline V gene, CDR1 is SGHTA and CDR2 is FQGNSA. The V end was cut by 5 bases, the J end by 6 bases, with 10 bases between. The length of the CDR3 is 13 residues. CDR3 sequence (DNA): TGTGCCAGCAGCCTTTTTCCCGCCGGGGAGCTGTTTTTT. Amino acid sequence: CASSLFPAGELFF.

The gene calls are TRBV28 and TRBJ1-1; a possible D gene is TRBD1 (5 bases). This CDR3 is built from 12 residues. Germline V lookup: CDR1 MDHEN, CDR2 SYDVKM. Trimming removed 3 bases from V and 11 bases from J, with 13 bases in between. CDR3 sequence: CASSFQGRSAFF. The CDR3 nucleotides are TGTGCCAGCAGTTTTCAGGGTCGGTCCGCTTTCTTT.